This is a list of T cell receptor beta chains from one sample in a study of lymphopenia after photon versus proton radiotherapy. Clones were read by immunoSEQ multiplex PCR, and TCRdb kept only the in-frame ones, dropping some. The sample consists of 22,000 or so clones, roughly 86% of them appearing once. The sample in question was peripheral blood, obtained from a patient treated with photon-based radiotherapy. The receptors come from a woman between 45 and 65 years old with pancreatic cancer. Each CDR3 is given with its conserved first and last residue. D genes are given only for firm matches. Clone size appears in some rows only: once, few, many, or a class for an expanded clone.

d_gene,abundance,v_gene,j_gene,CDR3aa,CDR3nt
NA,NA,TRBV19,TRBJ2-4,CASSIEKSAVAKNIQYF,TGTGCCAGTAGTATAGAGAAGAGCGCCGTAGCCAAAAACATTCAGTACTTC
TRBD1,once,TRBV2,TRBJ2-5,CASIKGDRSYGETQYF,TGTGCCAGCATTAAGGGGGACAGGAGTTACGGAGAGACCCAGTACTTC
NA,NA,TRBV2,TRBJ2-5,CASSQETQYF,TGTGCCAGCAGCCAAGAGACCCAGTACTTC
TRBD2,NA,TRBV7-8,TRBJ2-1,CASSVSGPPANEQFF,TGTGCCAGCAGCGTTAGCGGGCCCCCCGCCAATGAGCAGTTCTTC
NA,NA,TRBV30,TRBJ2-3,CAWNRRSTDTQYF,TGTGCCTGGAATCGGCGGAGCACAGATACGCAGTATTTT
TRBD1,NA,TRBV6-4,TRBJ2-3,CASSDGTGGADTQYF,TGTGCCAGCAGTGACGGGACAGGGGGCGCAGATACGCAGTATTTT
TRBD2,NA,TRBV6-1,TRBJ2-7,CASKAGAAINEQYF,TGTGCCAGTAAGGCGGGAGCCGCTATTAATGAGCAGTACTTC
TRBD2,NA,TRBV2,TRBJ2-7,CASGRGLAGTYEQYF,TGTGCCAGCGGCCGAGGGCTAGCGGGAACCTACGAGCAGTACTTC
NA,NA,TRBV18,TRBJ2-5,CASSLTEGGPYQETQYF,TGTGCCAGCTCACTGACCGAAGGGGGTCCGTACCAAGAGACCCAGTACTTC
NA,few,TRBV4-3,TRBJ1-3,CASSQGVGSTRGNTIYF,TGCGCCAGCAGCCAAGGAGTCGGAAGTACAAGAGGAAACACCATATATTTT
NA,NA,TRBV19,TRBJ1-5,CASSSQGGNQPQHF,TGTGCCAGTAGTTCCCAGGGTGGCAATCAGCCCCAGCATTTT
TRBD2,NA,TRBV4-1,TRBJ2-1,CASSHPHGKLAGRNNEQFF,TGCGCCAGCAGCCACCCCCACGGGAAACTAGCGGGGAGAAACAATGAGCAGTTCTTC
TRBD1,NA,TRBV28,TRBJ1-2,CASSDSGTGYAYGYTF,TGTGCCAGCAGTGATTCCGGGACAGGGTATGCCTATGGCTACACCTTC
NA,NA,TRBV7-9,TRBJ2-7,CASRGQGLYEQYF,TGTGCCAGCCGGGGCCAGGGCCTCTACGAGCAGTACTTC
NA,NA,TRBV6-5,TRBJ1-4,CASSYGRAEKLFF,TGTGCCAGCAGTTACGGCAGGGCTGAAAAACTGTTTTTT
NA,NA,TRBV19,TRBJ1-2,CASSPNRDGYTF,TGTGCCAGTAGTCCAAACAGAGATGGCTACACCTTC
NA,NA,TRBV6-1,TRBJ2-5,CASTPRQSRETQYF,TGTGCCAGCACCCCACGACAGAGTCGGGAGACCCAGTACTTC
TRBD2,NA,TRBV19,TRBJ2-3,CASSRPGLAGGGGDTQYF,TGTGCCAGTAGTCGCCCCGGACTAGCGGGAGGTGGGGGAGATACGCAGTATTTT
NA,NA,TRBV13,TRBJ2-6,CASSLGRVRSSGANVLTF,TGTGCCAGCAGCTTAGGCAGGGTGAGGAGCTCTGGGGCCAACGTCCTGACTTTC
NA,NA,TRBV6-1,TRBJ2-5,CASSDGAGAETQYF,TGTGCCAGCAGTGATGGGGCAGGGGCAGAGACCCAGTACTTC
TRBD1,NA,TRBV29-1,TRBJ2-5,CSVYHRGQETQYF,TGCAGCGTTTACCACAGGGGCCAAGAGACCCAGTACTTC
NA,once,TRBV15,TRBJ2-5,CATSREGVARETQYF,TGTGCCACCAGCAGAGAGGGGGTCGCCCGGGAGACCCAGTACTTC
NA,NA,TRBV6-5,TRBJ1-2,CASSYRGGYTF,TGTGCCAGCAGTTACAGAGGTGGCTACACCTTC
TRBD2,NA,TRBV9,TRBJ2-5,CASSDNSGRGETQYF,TGTGCCAGCAGCGATAATAGCGGGAGGGGAGAGACCCAGTACTTC
TRBD2,NA,TRBV27,TRBJ2-2,CASSPLAGWNTGELFF,TGTGCCAGCAGTCCTCTAGCGGGATGGAACACCGGGGAGCTGTTTTTT
TRBD1,NA,TRBV11-2,TRBJ2-2,CASSFHRGNTGELFF,TGTGCCAGCAGCTTCCACAGGGGGAACACCGGGGAGCTGTTTTTT
TRBD1,NA,TRBV19,TRBJ2-3,CASSAGQGGTDTQYF,TGTGCCAGTAGTGCCGGACAGGGCGGCACAGATACGCAGTATTTT
TRBD1,NA,TRBV7-2,TRBJ1-1,CASSLNGLRGGTEAFF,TGTGCCAGCAGCTTAAACGGGCTCAGGGGGGGCACTGAAGCTTTCTTT
NA,NA,TRBV27,TRBJ1-5,CASSLIPTDFNNQPQHF,TGTGCCAGCAGTCTAATCCCAACAGATTTTAACAATCAGCCCCAGCATTTT
NA,NA,TRBV28,TRBJ2-1,CASSSDGLTYNEQFF,TGTGCCAGCAGTTCGGACGGCCTTACCTACAATGAGCAGTTCTTC
TRBD1,medium-sized,TRBV7-9,TRBJ1-6,CASSSTGNNSPLHF,TGTGCCAGCAGCTCGACAGGGAATAATTCACCCCTCCACTTT
NA,NA,TRBV27,TRBJ2-1,CASSLLAGEQFF,TGTGCCAGCAGTTTATTAGCTGGAGAGCAGTTCTTC
NA,NA,TRBV4-2,TRBJ2-3,CASSHLTPGTDTQYF,TGTGCCAGCAGCCACCTGACCCCTGGCACAGATACGCAGTATTTT
NA,NA,TRBV7-2,TRBJ2-1,CASSGGGGVNNEQFF,TGTGCCAGCAGCGGTGGGGGAGGAGTCAACAATGAGCAGTTCTTC
TRBD1,NA,TRBV5-4,TRBJ1-1,CASRRTGEKSEAFF,TGTGCCAGCAGGCGTACAGGGGAAAAATCTGAAGCTTTCTTT
NA,NA,TRBV28,TRBJ2-1,CASLGYPSYNEQFF,TGTGCCAGCTTGGGTTACCCCTCCTACAATGAGCAGTTCTTC
TRBD1,NA,TRBV7-7,TRBJ2-7,CASSSGTGGSHEQYF,TGTGCCAGCAGCTCCGGGACAGGGGGCTCCCACGAGCAGTACTTC
NA,NA,TRBV19,TRBJ2-1,CASSSRQSSYNEQFF,TGTGCCAGTAGTAGCCGCCAGAGCTCCTACAATGAGCAGTTCTTC
NA,NA,TRBV30,TRBJ2-7,CAWRVAYDEQYF,TGTGCCTGGAGAGTAGCCTACGACGAGCAGTACTTC
NA,once,TRBV4-1,TRBJ1-5,CASSLVSRGDQPQHF,TGCGCCAGCAGCTTAGTGAGTAGGGGAGATCAGCCCCAGCATTTT
NA,NA,TRBV14,TRBJ1-3,CASSERGHSGNTIYF,TGTGCCAGCAGCGAACGCGGGCACTCTGGAAACACCATATATTTT
TRBD2,NA,TRBV19,TRBJ2-5,CASSLAGVGKETQYF,TGTGCCAGTAGTCTTGCGGGAGTAGGTAAAGAGACCCAGTACTTC
NA,NA,TRBV28,TRBJ1-1,CASSPRQKNTEAFF,TGTGCCAGCAGTCCAAGACAGAAGAACACTGAAGCTTTCTTT
NA,NA,TRBV30,TRBJ1-5,CALEEGTSNSNQPQHF,TGTGCCTTGGAGGAGGGGACATCCAATAGCAATCAGCCCCAGCATTTT
NA,large,TRBV6-5,TRBJ1-2,CASSHQGNYGYTF,TGTGCCAGCAGTCACCAGGGAAACTATGGCTACACCTTC
NA,once,TRBV4-3,TRBJ1-3,CASSQDLNPARGNTIYF,TGCGCCAGCAGCCAAGATTTAAACCCGGCGAGGGGAAACACCATATATTTT
NA,NA,TRBV28,TRBJ1-4,CASSGQNEKLFF,TGTGCCAGCAGTGGACAGAATGAAAAACTGTTTTTT
NA,NA,TRBV18,TRBJ2-3,CASLRADTQYF,TGTGCCAGCTTACGGGCAGATACGCAGTATTTT
TRBD1,NA,TRBV28,TRBJ2-3,CASSPGQGYTDTQYF,TGTGCCAGCAGTCCGGGACAGGGGTACACAGATACGCAGTATTTT
TRBD2,NA,TRBV2,TRBJ2-1,CASASSGSNEQFF,TGTGCCAGCGCGTCTAGCGGGAGTAATGAGCAGTTCTTC
NA,NA,TRBV2,TRBJ1-5,CASSYWGDKNQPQHF,TGTGCCAGCAGTTACTGGGGGGACAAAAATCAGCCCCAGCATTTT
NA,NA,TRBV7-6,TRBJ1-4,CASSAGGGEKLFF,TGTGCCAGCAGCGCCGGAGGTGGTGAAAAACTGTTTTTT
NA,NA,TRBV7-9,TRBJ1-4,CASRGGGRANEKLFF,TGTGCCAGTCGAGGCGGGGGCAGGGCTAATGAAAAACTGTTTTTT
NA,NA,TRBV7-6,TRBJ1-6,CASSLEEGSVGSPLHF,TGTGCCAGCAGCTTAGAAGAAGGGAGCGTGGGGTCACCCCTCCACTTT
TRBD1,NA,TRBV4-1,TRBJ1-5,CASSHRQGYQPQHF,TGCGCCAGCAGCCACCGACAGGGCTATCAGCCCCAGCATTTT
NA,NA,TRBV5-6,TRBJ1-1,CASSPRPGLTEAFF,TGTGCCAGCAGCCCCCGCCCTGGGCTAACTGAAGCTTTCTTT
NA,NA,TRBV28,TRBJ1-2,CASSARDRTRGYTF,TGTGCCAGCAGTGCTCGGGACCGGACCAGGGGCTACACCTTC
NA,NA,TRBV27,TRBJ1-1,CASSSSGWGEAFF,TGTGCCAGCAGTTCATCCGGGTGGGGTGAAGCTTTCTTT
NA,NA,TRBV11-2,TRBJ2-1,CASSLATSSSNEQFF,TGTGCCAGCAGCTTAGCAACTAGTTCCAGCAATGAGCAGTTCTTC
TRBD2,NA,TRBV2,TRBJ2-7,CARRLAGSYEQYF,TGTGCCAGGAGACTAGCGGGATCGTACGAGCAGTACTTC